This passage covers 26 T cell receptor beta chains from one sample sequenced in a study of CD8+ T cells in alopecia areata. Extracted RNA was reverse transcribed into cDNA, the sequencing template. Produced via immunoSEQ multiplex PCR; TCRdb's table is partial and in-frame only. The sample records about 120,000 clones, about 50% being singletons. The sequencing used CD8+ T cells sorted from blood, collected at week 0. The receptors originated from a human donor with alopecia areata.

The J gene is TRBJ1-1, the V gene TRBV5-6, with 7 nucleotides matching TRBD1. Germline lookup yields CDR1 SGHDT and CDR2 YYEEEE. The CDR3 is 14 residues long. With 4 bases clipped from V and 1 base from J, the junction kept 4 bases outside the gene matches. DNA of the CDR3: TGTGCCAGCAGCGGCTGGACAGGGAACACTGAAGCTTTCTTT. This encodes CASSGWTGNTEAFF.

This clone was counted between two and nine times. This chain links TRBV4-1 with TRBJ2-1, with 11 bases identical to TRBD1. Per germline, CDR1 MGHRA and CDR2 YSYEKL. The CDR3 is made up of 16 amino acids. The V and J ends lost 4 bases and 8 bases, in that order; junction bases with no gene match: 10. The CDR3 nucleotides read TGCGCCAGCAGCCCAGGTGGGACAGGGGGAACGGATGAGCAGTTCTTC. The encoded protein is CASSPGGTGGTDEQFF.

CDR3 bases: TGTGCCAGCAGCTTAGGGCGCAATGAGCAGTTCTTC. This codes for CASSLGRNEQFF. V and J are TRBV7-9 and TRBJ2-1; the D is unclear. V was shortened by 1 base and J by 6 bases, with 4 bases between the two germline ends. The CDR3 length is 12 residues. Germline CDR1 SEHNR, CDR2 FQNEAQ (reference sequence).

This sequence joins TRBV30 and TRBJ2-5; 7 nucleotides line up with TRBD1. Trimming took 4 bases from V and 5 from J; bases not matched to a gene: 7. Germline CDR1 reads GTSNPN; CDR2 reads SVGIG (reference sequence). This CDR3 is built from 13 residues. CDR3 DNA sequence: TGTGCCTGGACATTCGGACAGGTGGAGACCCAGTACTTC. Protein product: CAWTFGQVETQYF. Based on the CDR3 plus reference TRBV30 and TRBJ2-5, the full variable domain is SQTIHQWPATLVQPVGSPLSLECTVEGTSNPNLYWYRQAAGRGLQLLFYSVGIGQISSEVPQNLSASRPQDRQFILSSKKLLLSDSGFYLCAWTFGQVETQYFGPGTRLLVL.

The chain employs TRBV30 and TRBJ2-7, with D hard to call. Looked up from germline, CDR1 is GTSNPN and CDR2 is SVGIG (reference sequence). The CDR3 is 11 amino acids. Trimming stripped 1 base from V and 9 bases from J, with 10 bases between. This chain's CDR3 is CAWSEGQGQYF. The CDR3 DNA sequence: TGTGCCTGGAGTGAGGGTCAAGGGCAGTACTTC.

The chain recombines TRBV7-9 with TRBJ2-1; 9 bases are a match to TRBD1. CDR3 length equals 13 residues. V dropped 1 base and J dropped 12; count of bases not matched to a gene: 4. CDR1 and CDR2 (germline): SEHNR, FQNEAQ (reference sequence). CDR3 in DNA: TGTGCCAGCAGCTTAGGGGGACAGGGACGGCAGTTCTTC. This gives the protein CASSLGGQGRQFF.

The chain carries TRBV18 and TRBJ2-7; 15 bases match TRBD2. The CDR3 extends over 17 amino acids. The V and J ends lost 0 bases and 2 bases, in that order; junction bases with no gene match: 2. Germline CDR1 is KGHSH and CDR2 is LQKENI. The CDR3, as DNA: TGTGCCAGCTCACCACCCGGGACTAGCGGGGGGACCTACGAGCAGTACTTC. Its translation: CASSPPGTSGGTYEQYF.

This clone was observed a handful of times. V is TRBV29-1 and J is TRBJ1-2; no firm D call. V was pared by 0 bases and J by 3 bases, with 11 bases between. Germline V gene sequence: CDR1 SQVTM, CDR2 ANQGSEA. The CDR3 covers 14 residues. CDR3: CSVEDQEGYYGYTF. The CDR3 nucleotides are TGCAGCGTTGAAGATCAAGAAGGTTACTATGGCTACACCTTC.

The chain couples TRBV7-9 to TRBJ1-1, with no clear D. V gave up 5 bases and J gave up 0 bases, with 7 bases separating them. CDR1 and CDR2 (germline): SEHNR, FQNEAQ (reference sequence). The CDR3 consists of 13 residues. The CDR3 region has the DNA TGTGCCAGCAGCCAACCGTTGAACACTGAAGCTTTCTTT. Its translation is CASSQPLNTEAFF.

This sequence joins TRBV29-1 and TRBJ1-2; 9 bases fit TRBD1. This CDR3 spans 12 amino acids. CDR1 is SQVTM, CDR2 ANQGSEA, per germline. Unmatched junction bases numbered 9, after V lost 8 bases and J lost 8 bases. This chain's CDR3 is CSCWDRARGYTF. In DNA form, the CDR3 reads TGCAGCTGTTGGGACAGGGCCAGAGGCTACACCTTC. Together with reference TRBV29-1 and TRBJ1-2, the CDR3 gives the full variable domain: SAVISQKPSRDICQRGTSLTIQCQVDSQVTMMFWYRQQPGQSLTLIATANQGSEATYESGFVIDKFPISRPNLTFSTLTVSNMSPEDSSIYLCSCWDRARGYTFGSGTRLTVV.

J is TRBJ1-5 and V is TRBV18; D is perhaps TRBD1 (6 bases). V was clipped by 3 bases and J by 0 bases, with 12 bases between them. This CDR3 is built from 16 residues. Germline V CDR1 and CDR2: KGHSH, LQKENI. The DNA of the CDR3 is TGTGCCAGCTCACCCAGACAGGCTATTAGCAATCAGCCCCAGCATTTT. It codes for CASSPRQAISNQPQHF.

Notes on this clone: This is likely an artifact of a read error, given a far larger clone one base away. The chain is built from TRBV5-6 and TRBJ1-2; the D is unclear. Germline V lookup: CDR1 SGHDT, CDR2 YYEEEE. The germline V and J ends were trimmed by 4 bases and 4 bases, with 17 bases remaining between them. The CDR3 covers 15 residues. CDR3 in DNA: TGTGCCAGCAGCCAAGATAGGGCCAGCGGCTATGGCTACACCTTC. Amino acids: CASSQDRASGYGYTF.

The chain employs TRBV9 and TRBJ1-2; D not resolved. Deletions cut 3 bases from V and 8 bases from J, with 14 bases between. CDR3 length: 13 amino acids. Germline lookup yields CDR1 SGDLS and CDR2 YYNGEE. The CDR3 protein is CASSGDGVDGYTF. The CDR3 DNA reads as TGTGCCAGCAGCGGGGATGGGGTGGACGGCTACACCTTC.

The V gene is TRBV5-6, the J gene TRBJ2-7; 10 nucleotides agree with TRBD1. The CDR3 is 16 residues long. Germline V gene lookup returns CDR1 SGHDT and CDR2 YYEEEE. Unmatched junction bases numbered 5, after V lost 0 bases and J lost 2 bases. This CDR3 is CASSLGGQGSPYEQYF. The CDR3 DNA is TGTGCCAGCAGCTTGGGGGGACAGGGGTCCCCCTACGAGCAGTACTTC.

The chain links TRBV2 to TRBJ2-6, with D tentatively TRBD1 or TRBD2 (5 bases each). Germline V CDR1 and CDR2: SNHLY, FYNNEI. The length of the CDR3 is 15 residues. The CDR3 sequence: CGVLDGTSGANVLTF. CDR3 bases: TGTGGGGTTCTGGACGGGACCTCTGGGGCCAACGTCCTGACTTTC.

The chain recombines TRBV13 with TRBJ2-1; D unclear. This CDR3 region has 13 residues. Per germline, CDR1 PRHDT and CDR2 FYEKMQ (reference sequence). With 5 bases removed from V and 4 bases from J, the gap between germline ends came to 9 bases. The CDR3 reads CASSGDPYNEQFF. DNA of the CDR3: TGTGCCAGCAGCGGCGACCCATACAATGAGCAGTTCTTC.

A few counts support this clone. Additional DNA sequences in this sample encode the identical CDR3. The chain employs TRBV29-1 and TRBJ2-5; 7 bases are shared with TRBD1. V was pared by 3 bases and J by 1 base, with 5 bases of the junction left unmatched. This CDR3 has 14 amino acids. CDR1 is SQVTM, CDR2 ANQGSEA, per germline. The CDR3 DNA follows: TGCAGCGTTGATGAGAGGGACAGCCAAGAGACCCAGTACTTC. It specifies CSVDERDSQETQYF.

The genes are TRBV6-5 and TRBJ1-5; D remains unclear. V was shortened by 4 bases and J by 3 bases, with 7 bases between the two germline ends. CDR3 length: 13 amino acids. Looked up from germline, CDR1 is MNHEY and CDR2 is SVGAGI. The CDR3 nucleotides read TGTGCCAGCAGTTTCTCATACAATCAGCCCCAGCATTTT. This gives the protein CASSFSYNQPQHF.

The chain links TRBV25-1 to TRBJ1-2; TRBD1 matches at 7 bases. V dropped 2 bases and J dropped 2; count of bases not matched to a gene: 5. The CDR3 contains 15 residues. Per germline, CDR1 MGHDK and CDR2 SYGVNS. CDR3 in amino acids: CASSEGTVLNYGYTF. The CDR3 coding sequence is TGTGCCAGCAGTGAAGGGACAGTTTTGAACTATGGCTACACCTTC.

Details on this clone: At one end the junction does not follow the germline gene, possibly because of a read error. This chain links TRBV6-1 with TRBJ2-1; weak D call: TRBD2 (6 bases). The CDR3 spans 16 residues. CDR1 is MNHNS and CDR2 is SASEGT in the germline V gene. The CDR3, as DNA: TGTGCCATCAGTGAGTCGGGGGAGAGCTCCTACAATGAGCAGTTCTTC. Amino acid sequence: CAISESGESSYNEQFF.

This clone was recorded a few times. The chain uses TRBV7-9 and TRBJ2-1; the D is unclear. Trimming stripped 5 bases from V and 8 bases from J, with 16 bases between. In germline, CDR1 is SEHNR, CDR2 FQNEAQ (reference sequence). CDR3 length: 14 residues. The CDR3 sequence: CASSPTPWRDEQFF. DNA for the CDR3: TGTGCCAGCAGCCCAACCCCCTGGCGCGATGAGCAGTTCTTC.

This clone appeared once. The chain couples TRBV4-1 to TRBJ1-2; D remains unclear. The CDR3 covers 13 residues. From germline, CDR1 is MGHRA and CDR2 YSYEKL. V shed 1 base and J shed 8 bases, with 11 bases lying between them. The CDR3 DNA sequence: TGCGCCAGCAGCCAAGTAGAGGGCCAGGGCTACACCTTC. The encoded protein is CASSQVEGQGYTF.

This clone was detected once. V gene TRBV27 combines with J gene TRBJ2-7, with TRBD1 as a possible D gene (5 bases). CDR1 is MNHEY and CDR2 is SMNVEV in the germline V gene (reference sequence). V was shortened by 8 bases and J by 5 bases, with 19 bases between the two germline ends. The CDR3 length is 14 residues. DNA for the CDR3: TGTGCCAGCGGCGTGGCCCCCATCAGGGACGAGCAGTACTTC. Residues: CASGVAPIRDEQYF.

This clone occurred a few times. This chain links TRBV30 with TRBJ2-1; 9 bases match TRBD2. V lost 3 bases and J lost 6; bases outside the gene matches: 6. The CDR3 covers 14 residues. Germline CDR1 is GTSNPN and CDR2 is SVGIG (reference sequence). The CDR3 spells CAWRTGLASNEQFF. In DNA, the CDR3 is TGTGCCTGGAGAACGGGACTAGCTTCCAATGAGCAGTTCTTC.

CDR3 loop: CSVPSVGTEAFF. The CDR3 nucleotides are TGCAGCGTGCCCTCGGTAGGCACTGAAGCTTTCTTT. This chain uses TRBV29-1 with TRBJ1-1; D is unresolved. Trimming removed 6 bases at V and 4 bases at J, with 12 bases between. Per germline, CDR1 SQVTM and CDR2 ANQGSEA. The CDR3 is 12 amino acids. Supplemented by reference TRBV29-1 and TRBJ1-1, the full variable domain reads SAVISQKPSRDICQRGTSLTIQCQVDSQVTMMFWYRQQPGQSLTLIATANQGSEATYESGFVIDKFPISRPNLTFSTLTVSNMSPEDSSIYLCSVPSVGTEAFFGQGTRLTVV.

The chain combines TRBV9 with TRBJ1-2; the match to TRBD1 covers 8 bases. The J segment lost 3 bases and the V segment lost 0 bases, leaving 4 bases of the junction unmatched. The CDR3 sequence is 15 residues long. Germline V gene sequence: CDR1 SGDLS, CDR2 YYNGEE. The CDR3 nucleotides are TGTGCCAGCAGCGTAGGATCGGACAGGGACTATGGCTACACCTTC. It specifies CASSVGSDRDYGYTF.